These 23 T cell receptor beta chains were all obtained from the same sample, sequenced in a study of blood T cells in healthy people across ages (dated by TCRdb to the mid-2010s). The method behind the library was 5' RACE. The instrument given in TCRdb is Illumina HiSeq 2500. A second PCR of about 6 to 12 cycles was performed with a sample-barcoded 5' primer and a J-beta primer mix. Using fastp at Q25 and MiXCR, TCRdb reprocessed the public reads and kept productive beta chains. Rows merge per CDR3 protein into single entries with the most common DNA and genes. The table for this sample lists about 670,000 distinct CDR3 sequences; roughly half of them were counted only once. The ten largest clonotypes hold 13% of the sample. The sample taken for sequencing was blood. The source of these receptors is a woman of 80 years or more in good health.

V gene TRBV7-3 combines with J gene TRBJ2-7, with 8 bases fitting TRBD1. The J call may be incorrect, as the DNA end agrees better with TRBJ2-4. Germline V gives CDR1 SGHTA, CDR2 FQGTGA. There are 14 residues in the CDR3. The CDR3 coding sequence is TGTGCCAGCAGCTCGACAGGGGCGAAAAACATTCAGTACTTC. Amino acid sequence: CASSSTGAKNIQYF.

This clonotype was detected a few times. The chain is built from TRBV7-9 and TRBJ2-6; unclear D gene. With 4 bases removed from V and 3 bases from J, the gap between germline ends came to 19 bases. Germline V gene data show CDR1 as SEHNR and CDR2 as FQNEAQ (reference sequence). CDR3 length: 18 amino acids. CDR3 protein: CASSSPETDLLGANVLTF. CDR3 nucleotide sequence: TGTGCCAGCAGCTCGCCTGAGACTGACCTGCTTGGGGCCAACGTCCTGACTTTC. The complete variable domain, with remaining parts taken from reference TRBV7-9 and TRBJ2-6, reads DTGVSQNPRHKITKRGQNVTFRCDPISEHNRLYWYRQTLGQGPEFLTYFQNEAQLEKSRLLSDRFSAERPKGSFSTLEIQRTEQGDSAMYLCASSSPETDLLGANVLTFGAGSRLTVL.

V usage is TRBV4-1 and J usage is TRBJ2-1; weak D call: TRBD2 (5 bases). The J call may be incorrect, as the DNA end agrees better with TRBJ2-7. The CDR3 has 16 residues. CDR1 MGHRA and CDR2 YSYEKL come from the germline V gene. Written as DNA, the CDR3 is TGCGCCAGCAGCCAAGACCCGGGGAGCTCCTACAATGAGCAGTACTTC. Protein product: CASSQDPGSSYNEQYF.

As concerns this clonotype: A much larger clone differs by one base, so this may be a read error. The V and J genes are TRBV4-2 and TRBJ2-3; D is perhaps TRBD1 (6 bases). The CDR3 sequence is 15 residues long. Germline CDR1 is LGHNA and CDR2 is YNFKEQ. The CDR3 DNA reads as TGTGCCAGCAACCAAGGGGGACCCCGCACAGATACGCAGTATTTT. Protein sequence: CASNQGGPRTDTQYF.

This clonotype has just a few counts. The rearrangement links TRBV20-1 to TRBJ2-3; 9 positions agree with TRBD2. From germline, CDR1 is DFQATT and CDR2 SNEGSKA (reference sequence). The CDR3 spans 16 residues. The junction had 6 bases not matched to a gene; V was cut back by 1 base and J by 1 base. CDR3 DNA: TGCAGTGCTAGAGTTAGCGGGGGAAGTGGCACAGATACGCAGTATTTT. Protein sequence: CSARVSGGSGTDTQYF.

The V and J genes are TRBV21-1 and TRBJ2-1; the DNA was not compared with TRBD2, the D call given in the table. TRBV21-1 is a pseudogene segment. This CDR3 spans 17 amino acids. The CDR3 region has the DNA TGTGCCAGCAGCAAAAATATACGGGGAGCGGGTCGATACGAGCAGTTCTTC. This codes for CASSKNIRGAGRYEQFF.

For this clonotype: A read error is possible here, since a much larger clone lies one base away. DNA of the CDR3: TGTGCAGTTACCGGGATAGGATTATACGAGCAGTACTTC. This translates into CAVTGIGLYEQYF. The chain is built from TRBV7-9 and TRBJ2-7; possible D gene TRBD2, 5 bases. CDR1 SEHNR and CDR2 FQNEAQ come from the germline V gene (reference sequence). CDR3 length: 13 amino acids.

The table lists this clonotype with a few counts. V is TRBV29-1 and J is TRBJ2-7; D possibly corresponds to TRBD1 (7 bases). This CDR3 has 14 amino acids. Germline-derived CDR1 and CDR2 are SQVTM and ANQGSEA. Trimming left V 5 bases short and J 4 bases short, with 18 bases between. CDR3 loop: CSVPAPTGRYEQYF. CDR3 coding DNA: TGCAGCGTTCCCGCCCCGACAGGGAGGTACGAGCAGTACTTC.

This clonotype turned up a few times. This chain uses TRBV5-1 with TRBJ2-3; D is possibly TRBD2 (5 bases). The CDR3 length is 14 residues. The V and J ends lost 5 bases and 0 bases respectively, with 10 bases between them. Looked up from germline, CDR1 is SGHRS and CDR2 is YFSETQ. The CDR3 DNA reads TGCGCCAGCAGGGGCGGGTTCAGCACAGATACGCAGTATTTT. It codes for CASRGGFSTDTQYF. The variable domain in full, with the rest retrieved from reference TRBV5-1 and TRBJ2-3, is KAGVTQTPRYLIKTRGQQVTLSCSPISGHRSVSWYQQTPGQGLQFLFEYFSETQRNKGNFPGRFSGRQFSNSRSEMNVSTLELGDSALYLCASRGGFSTDTQYFGPGTRLTVL.

This clonotype was seen a single time. The J gene is TRBJ2-2, the V gene TRBV5-1; 13 positions agree with TRBD2. Germline values: CDR1 SGHRS, CDR2 YFSETQ. Trimming removed 4 bases from V and 1 base from J; junction bases left unmatched: 7. The CDR3 sequence is 18 residues long. CDR3 sequence reads: CASSPRTSGGLNTGELFF. In DNA form, the CDR3 reads TGCGCCAGCAGCCCCCGGACTAGCGGGGGTTTGAACACCGGGGAGCTGTTTTTT. Together with reference TRBV5-1 and TRBJ2-2, the CDR3 gives the full variable domain: KAGVTQTPRYLIKTRGQQVTLSCSPISGHRSVSWYQQTPGQGLQFLFEYFSETQRNKGNFPGRFSGRQFSNSRSEMNVSTLELGDSALYLCASSPRTSGGLNTGELFFGEGSRLTVL.

The CDR3 spells CASSLPGKPPNEQFF. DNA of the CDR3: TGTGCCAGCAGCTTACCGGGAAAGCCGCCTAATGAGCAGTTCTTC. The chain employs TRBV7-9 and TRBJ2-1, with D possibly matching TRBD2 (5 bases). This CDR3 contains 15 residues. V lost 2 bases and J 7 bases, leaving 15 bases between the germline ends. Per germline, CDR1 SEHNR and CDR2 FQNEAQ (reference sequence).

Here the CDR3 reads CASSRSQGYADSGNTIYF. The CDR3 DNA is TGTGCCAGCAGTCGTTCCCAGGGCTACGCTGACTCTGGAAACACCATATATTTT. The chain links TRBV12-3 or TRBV12-4 to TRBJ1-3, with D possibly matching TRBD1 (5 bases). The V end was cut by 5 bases, the J end by 0 bases, with 20 bases between. This CDR3 contains 18 residues.

The rearrangement uses TRBV6-4 and TRBJ2-7; D is unclear. Trimming shortened V by 1 base and J by 6 bases, and 13 bases separated the two germline ends. The CDR3 runs to 14 residues. The germline V gene encodes CDR1 MRHNA and CDR2 SNTAGT. The CDR3 region has the DNA TGTGCCAGCAGTGACTACCTCCTTAGATTCGAGCAGTACTTC. Encoded protein: CASSDYLLRFEQYF.

This rearrangement joins TRBV20-1 to TRBJ2-1; 7 bases are a match to TRBD2. CDR3 length: 13 amino acids. Germline CDR1 DFQATT, CDR2 SNEGSKA (reference sequence). The V gene end was trimmed by 6 bases and the J gene end by 13 bases; junction bases not matched to a gene: 15. The CDR3 DNA reads as TGCAGTGCAAGACCCTCCCATGGGGACTATCAGTTCTTC. It encodes CSARPSHGDYQFF.

The genes are TRBV3-1 and TRBJ2-1; D perhaps matches TRBD2 (7 bases). The CDR3 extends over 15 amino acids. With 4 bases removed from V and 5 bases from J, the gap between germline ends came to 15 bases. Germline CDR1 is LGHDT and CDR2 is YNNKEL (reference sequence). The CDR3 spells CASSLRGAGDNEQFF. The CDR3 DNA sequence: TGTGCCAGCAGCCTACGGGGGGCTGGAGACAATGAGCAGTTCTTC.

The chain employs TRBV10-1 and TRBJ2-2, with D perhaps TRBD2 (5 bases). Germline values: CDR1 WNHNN, CDR2 SYGVQD (reference sequence). V lost 0 bases, J lost 6 bases, and 11 bases lay in between. The CDR3 length is 15 residues. In DNA, the CDR3 is TGCGCCAGCAGTGAGTCACCGGGATTGGCCGGGGAGCTGTTTTTT. Amino acid sequence: CASSESPGLAGELFF.

As to this clonotype: A read error may account for a junction end that differs from germline. V is TRBV3-1 and J is TRBJ2-3; 10 bases map to TRBD2. CDR3 size: 18 residues. CDR1 is LGHDT, CDR2 YNNKEL, per germline (reference sequence). The CDR3 DNA sequence: TGTGCCCGCAGCCAAGGGTTTTTAGCGGGGGGACCCACAGATACGCAGTATTTT. Protein: CARSQGFLAGGPTDTQYF.

The chain combines TRBV6-2 or TRBV6-3 with TRBJ2-7; maybe TRBD1 (6 bases). The ends were cut back, 6 bases at V and 2 bases at J, with 20 bases in the middle. CDR1 is MNHEY, CDR2 SVGEGT, per germline. The CDR3 totals 16 residues. This chain's CDR3 is CASRTNPGGFPYEQYF. For the CDR3, the DNA is TGTGCCAGCAGAACCAATCCTGGGGGCTTCCCCTACGAGCAGTACTTC.

A few counts support this clonotype. V usage is TRBV7-3 and J usage is TRBJ2-2, with 7 bases aligning to TRBD1. The CDR3 totals 15 residues. Germline values: CDR1 SGHTA, CDR2 FQGTGA. The junction had 4 bases not matched to a gene; V was cut back by 1 base and J by 5 bases. The CDR3 coding sequence is TGTGCCAGCAGCTTAATAGGGGGCGGAACCGGGGAGCTGTTTTTT. Encoded protein: CASSLIGGGTGELFF.

Remarks on this clonotype: One end of the junction varies from germline; a read error may be responsible. The genes are TRBV5-1 and TRBJ2-5; D tentatively reads TRBD1 or TRBD2 (5 bases each). Looked up from germline, CDR1 is SGHRS and CDR2 is YFSETQ. The CDR3 is 13 amino acids. CDR3 protein: CASSLPGWETRYF. Written as DNA, the CDR3 is TGCGCCAGCAGCTTGCCAGGGTGGGAGACCCGGTACTTC. Based on the CDR3 plus reference TRBV5-1 and TRBJ2-5, the full variable domain is KAGVTQTPRYLIKTRGQQVTLSCSPISGHRSVSWYQQTPGQGLQFLFEYFSETQRNKGNFPGRFSGRQFSNSRSEMNVSTLELGDSALYLCASSLPGWETRYFGPGTRLLVL.

The rearrangement links TRBV12-3 or TRBV12-4 to TRBJ1-1, with D perhaps TRBD1 (6 bases). The V gene lost 5 bases and the J gene lost 8 bases, with 15 bases spanning the gap. This CDR3 spans 13 amino acids. DNA for the CDR3: TGTGCCAGCAGTGTTGGGGACACCGGGGAAGCTTTCTTT. Amino acids: CASSVGDTGEAFF.

V gene TRBV2 combines with J gene TRBJ2-2; tentative D call: TRBD2 (6 bases). CDR1 and CDR2 from the germline V gene are SNHLY and FYNNEI. V was cut by 6 bases and J by 5 bases, with 16 bases left in between. The CDR3 runs 15 residues. The CDR3 region is CASRRPAGNTGELFF. The CDR3 nucleotides read TGTGCCAGCAGACGACCGGCGGGGAATACCGGGGAGCTGTTTTTT.

At least ten counts were recorded for this clonotype. The chain is built from TRBV27 and TRBJ2-3, with D possibly being TRBD1 (5 bases). V gave up 0 bases and J gave up 4 bases, with 14 bases separating them. CDR1 and CDR2 (germline): MNHEY, SMNVEV (reference sequence). This CDR3 has 16 amino acids. CDR3 region: CASSLSTVRVPDTQYF. CDR3 nucleotide sequence: TGTGCCAGCAGTTTATCGACAGTTCGGGTACCAGATACGCAGTATTTT.